The subject of this entry is one TCR beta chain. Its antigen remains unidentified. The data belong to a study of shared clonotypes between healthy human individuals. Study-level information: The composition of the donors was a couple of women and a few men aged 18 to 49.

This CDR3 is 15 amino acids long. Germline V lookup: CDR1 SGHVS, CDR2 FNYEAQ. Trimming removed 5 bases from V and 5 bases from J; junction bases left unmatched: 9. The study, taken as a whole, reports: Naive subsets usually exceeded memory subsets in estimated richness.

The genomic DNA of each subset was split evenly across several immunoSEQ plates. The method was immunoSEQ multiplex PCR; TCRdb's version includes in-frame clones alone and lacks a portion of them. In the table there are about 2.4 million clones, 80% to 95% of which are singletons. This chain links TRBV7-6 with TRBJ2-5, with 9 bases lining up with TRBD1. The receptor's source is a man in his late teens or twenties in good health. Some clones in this sample may be carry-over from other donors' samples. Sequencing was done on a sample of naive CD4+ T cells from PBMCs. The subset denotes: CD45RA+ positively selected. The CDR3 reads CASSGDRGNRETQYF. The DNA for the CDR3 is TGTGCCAGCAGCGGTGACAGGGGGAATAGGGAGACCCAGTACTTC.